This paragraph covers one T cell receptor beta chain sequence. This record comes from a study of blood T cell repertoires in COVID-19. Across the study: The United States, Italy and Spain provided the acute and convalescent COVID-19 samples. Nucleic acid was either cDNA or gDNA, and it came from T cells, B-cell-depleted T cells, or PBMCs.

This CDR3 comprises 13 residues. The germline V and J ends were trimmed by 3 bases and 0 bases, with 3 bases remaining between them. The authors' processing: The authors estimated nucleated cell counts from reference gene primer amplification. Libraries were prepared by immunoSEQ multiplex PCR; TCRdb keeps only in-frame clonotypes and omits some of them. That table is the source of V, J and clone size, and D and trimming were worked out from the DNA. Of around 100,000 clones in the sample, roughly nine tenths were seen once. This TCR came from a woman aged 80 or over in a cohort sampled during active COVID-19. Source material: peripheral blood. The V and J genes are TRBV12-3 or TRBV12-4 and TRBJ2-1; D gene ambiguous. The CDR3 reads CASSFGSYNEQFF. The CDR3, as DNA: TGTGCCAGCAGTTTCGGCTCCTACAATGAGCAGTTCTTC.